The source of this T cell receptor (beta chain) is a study of cytomegalovirus exposure and HLA in healthy donors listed by TCRdb under 2017. Describing the broader study: The 650 to 750 repertoires of the first cohort and the 95 to 150 validation repertoires were produced on the same platform, according to a later analysis. The study aimed to test whether cataloging public T cell receptors could reveal signatures of past pathogen exposure. In addition to the first cohort of around 670 subjects, a separate validation cohort of 130 or so different subjects was used. To predict cytomegalovirus infection status, the study combined high-throughput TCR immunosequencing, statistical association of individual TCRs with disease status, and machine learning.

Separate from the approximately 700-subject first cohort, the validation cohort of about 130 subjects was the group to which the donors belonged. Library creation used the immunoSEQ multiplex PCR assay. In the paper's pipeline: A statistical classification framework was built to diagnose cytomegalovirus status from the catalog of TCR beta chain sequences. TCRdb carries this immuneACCESS record with in-frame sequences only. Its versions omit some clonotypes, under half of them owing to an unresolved V gene in the studies checked, with the rest unexplained. For V, J and clone size, that table is used; D and trimming come from the DNA. For this sample there are 60,000 to 90,000 clones; roughly 94% appear just once. Roughly 0.6% of the sample belongs to the ten largest clones. Results the study describes overall, beyond this receptor: Across donors, most TCR sequences were observed very rarely, whereas some public TCRs were present in many individuals. In the study, some 160 TCR beta chains were listed as associated with cytomegalovirus. A later analysis had no HLA typing for the validation cohort, so co-occurrence there was scored across all 120 repertoires. In a later analysis, TCRs clustered in the first cohort were found to also tend to co-occur in the approximately 120 validation repertoires, with approximately 95% of cluster scores above 0. In vitro tests confirmed that a few of the cytomegalovirus-associated TCR beta chains recognize cytomegalovirus antigens. According to the authors, the approach could potentially be generalized to other disease states and immunological phenotypes. Cytomegalovirus status was reported to be diagnosed by the classifier with high specificity and sensitivity in both the original and validation cohorts.

Comment on this clone: Its antigen is still unknown. Qualities for individual bases were not recorded, and no much larger clone is one base off.

CDR1 and CDR2, looked up from the germline V gene, are SGHTA and FQGNSA. V and J lose 0 bases and 3 bases, and a span of 9 bases separates them. The CDR3 goes from the cysteine to the phenylalanine over 16 residues. Kept here is only the CDR3 DNA, which spans 48 bases and is read in frame from base 1. In this chain, TRBV7-2 is recombined with TRBJ1-6; possibly the D gene is TRBD1, per 5 matching bases. Sequenced input: PBMCs. The TCR originated in a woman younger than 30 in good health and CMV-seronegative. Here the CDR3 is given as CASSLALTVYNSPLHF. The nucleotides are TGTGCCAGCAGCTTAGCGTTGACAGTCTATAATTCACCCCTCCACTTT.